The present T cell receptor (beta chain) was sequenced within a study of control samples from healthy donors and cancer patients (dated by TCRdb to between 2020 and 2021). Receptors were amplified or captured by the immunoSEQ multiplex PCR assay. TCRdb holds this immuneACCESS table with in-frame rearrangements only. Some clones are missing; in checked studies, unresolved V genes explain under half, and the rest has no known cause. The sample contains about 55,000 clones, roughly 95% of them found a single time. About 2.4% of the sample belongs to the ten largest clones. The CDR3 starts with the cysteine, ends with the phenylalanine, and has 17 residues. CDR3 DNA is the only sequence kept; it has 51 bases, read in frame from the first base. CDR1 and CDR2 (MGHDK, SYGVNS) derive from the germline V gene. V and J lose 1 base and 6 bases, and a span of 19 bases separates them. To note about this clone: The specificity of this receptor is unknown. No base quality values were provided; no much bigger clone lies one nucleotide off.

The chain is encoded by TRBV25-1 joined to TRBJ2-1, and the D gene may be TRBD1, 5 bases matching. Sample: blood. This receptor was obtained from a young man in good health. The base sequence is TGTGCCAGCAGTGAATCCCCGTTAGGGTGGGGCTCCAATGAGCAGTTCTTC. Its amino acids are CASSESPLGWGSNEQFF.